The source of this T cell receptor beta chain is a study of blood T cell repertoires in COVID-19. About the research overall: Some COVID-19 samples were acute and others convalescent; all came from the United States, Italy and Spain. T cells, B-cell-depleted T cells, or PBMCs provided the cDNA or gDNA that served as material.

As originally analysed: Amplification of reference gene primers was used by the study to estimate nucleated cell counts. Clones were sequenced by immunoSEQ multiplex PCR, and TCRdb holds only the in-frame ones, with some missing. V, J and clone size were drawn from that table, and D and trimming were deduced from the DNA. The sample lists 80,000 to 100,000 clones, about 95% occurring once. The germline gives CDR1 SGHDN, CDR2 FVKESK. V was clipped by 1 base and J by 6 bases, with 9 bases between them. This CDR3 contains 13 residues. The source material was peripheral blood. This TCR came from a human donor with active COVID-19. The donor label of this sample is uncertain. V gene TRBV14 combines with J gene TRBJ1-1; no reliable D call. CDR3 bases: TGTGCCAGCAGCCAAGGAGGAGTGGCTGAAGCTTTCTTT. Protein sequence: CASSQGGVAEAFF.